The clone carrying this TCR beta chain showed up many times. Germline CDR1 reads MNHEY; CDR2 reads SMNVEV (reference sequence). The trim removed 3 bases at V and 6 bases at J, leaving 19 bases unmatched. The CDR3 has 19 residues. As for time point: before trial treatment. Nivolumab, ipilimumab, aspirin, low-dose cyclophosphamide and low-dose radiotherapy were given to donors. These data originate in a study of low-dose radiotherapy and immunotherapy resistance in tumors. Study as a whole: With 1 Gy per fraction every two weeks, Cohort 2 accumulated 13 Gy across 26 weeks.

Both TCRalpha and TCRbeta chains were reverse transcribed with V-gene-specific primers. The PCR that amplified TCRs ran for approximately 20 cycles, relying on a constant-region primer and a V-primer adapter. TCRdb reanalysed the reads using MiXCR and keeps one entry per CDR3 protein. The data contain around 83,000 distinct CDR3 sequences, approximately 20% of them singletons. The sequencing used PBMCs, collected before treatment. The TCR was taken from a male donor with prostate cancer. The genes are TRBV27 and TRBJ2-1; 8 bases match TRBD2. The CDR3 region is CASSLRGASAAPKSNEQFF. The CDR3 DNA reads TGTGCCAGCAGTTTGCGGGGGGCGAGCGCCGCTCCGAAGTCCAATGAGCAGTTCTTC.